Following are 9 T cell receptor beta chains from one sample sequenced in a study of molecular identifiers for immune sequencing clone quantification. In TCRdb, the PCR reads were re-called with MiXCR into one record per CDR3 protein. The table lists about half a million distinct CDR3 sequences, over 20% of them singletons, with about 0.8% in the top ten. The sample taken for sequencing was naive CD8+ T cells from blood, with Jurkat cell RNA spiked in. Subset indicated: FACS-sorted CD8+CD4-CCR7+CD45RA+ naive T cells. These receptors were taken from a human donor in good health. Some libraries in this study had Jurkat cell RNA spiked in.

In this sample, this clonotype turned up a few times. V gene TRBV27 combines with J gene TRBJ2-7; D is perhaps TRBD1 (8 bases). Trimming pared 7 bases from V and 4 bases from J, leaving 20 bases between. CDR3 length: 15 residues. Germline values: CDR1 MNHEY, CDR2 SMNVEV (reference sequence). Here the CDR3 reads CASTLSGTGDYEQYF. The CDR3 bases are TGTGCCAGCACCCTGAGCGGGACAGGTGATTACGAGCAGTACTTC.

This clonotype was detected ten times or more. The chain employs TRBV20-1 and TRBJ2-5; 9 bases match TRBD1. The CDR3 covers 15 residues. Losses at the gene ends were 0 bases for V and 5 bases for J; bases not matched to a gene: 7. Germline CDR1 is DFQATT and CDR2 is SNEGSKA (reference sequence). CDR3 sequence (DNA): TGCAGTGCTAGAGAACCGGGACAGGGTGTCGAGACCCAGTACTTC. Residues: CSAREPGQGVETQYF.

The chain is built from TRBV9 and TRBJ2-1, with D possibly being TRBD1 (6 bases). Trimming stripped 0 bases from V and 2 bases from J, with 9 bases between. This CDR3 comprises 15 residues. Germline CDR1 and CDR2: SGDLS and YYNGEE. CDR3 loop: CASSVGGGAYNEQFF. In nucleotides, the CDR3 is TGTGCCAGCAGCGTAGGAGGGGGAGCCTACAATGAGCAGTTCTTC.

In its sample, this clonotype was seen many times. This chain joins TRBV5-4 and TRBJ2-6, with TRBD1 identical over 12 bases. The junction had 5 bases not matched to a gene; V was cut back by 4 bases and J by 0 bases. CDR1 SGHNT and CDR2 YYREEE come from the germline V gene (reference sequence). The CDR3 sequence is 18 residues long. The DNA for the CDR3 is TGTGCCAGCAGCGCGGGACAGGGGGCTCTCTCTGGGGCCAACGTCCTGACTTTC. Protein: CASSAGQGALSGANVLTF. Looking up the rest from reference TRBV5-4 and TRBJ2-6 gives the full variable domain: ETGVTQSPTHLIKTRGQQVTLRCSSQSGHNTVSWYQQALGQGPQFIFQYYREEENGRGNFPPRFSGLQFPNYSSELNVNALELDDSALYLCASSAGQGALSGANVLTFGAGSRLTVL.

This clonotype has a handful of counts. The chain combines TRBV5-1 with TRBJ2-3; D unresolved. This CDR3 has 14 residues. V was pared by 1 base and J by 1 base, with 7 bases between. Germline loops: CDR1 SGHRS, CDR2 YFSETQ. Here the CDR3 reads CASSLNYGTDTQYF. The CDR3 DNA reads TGCGCCAGCAGCTTGAACTACGGCACAGATACGCAGTATTTT.

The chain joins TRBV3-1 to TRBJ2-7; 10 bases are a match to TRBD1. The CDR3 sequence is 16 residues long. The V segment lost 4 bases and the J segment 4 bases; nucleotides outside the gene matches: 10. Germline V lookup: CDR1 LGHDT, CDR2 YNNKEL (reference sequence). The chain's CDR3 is CASSPAGTGAEYEQYF. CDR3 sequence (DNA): TGTGCCAGCAGCCCAGCCGGGACAGGGGCCGAGTACGAGCAGTACTTC.

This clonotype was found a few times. CDR3 in DNA: TGTGCCAGCAGCGCGGCGGGACTACCGTACGAGCAGTACTTC. It encodes CASSAAGLPYEQYF. The rearrangement links TRBV7-9 to TRBJ2-7; 7 nucleotides agree with TRBD2. Germline V gene lookup returns CDR1 SEHNR and CDR2 FQNEAQ (reference sequence). The J segment lost 4 bases and the V segment lost 5 bases, leaving 8 bases of the junction unmatched. This CDR3 spans 14 amino acids.

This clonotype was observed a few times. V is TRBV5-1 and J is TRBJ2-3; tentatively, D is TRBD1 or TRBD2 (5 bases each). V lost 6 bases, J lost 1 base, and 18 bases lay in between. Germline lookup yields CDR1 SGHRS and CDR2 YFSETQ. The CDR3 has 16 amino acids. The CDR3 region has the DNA TGCGCCAGCACCACCCGGGGCTTCACGGGCACAGATACGCAGTATTTT. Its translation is CASTTRGFTGTDTQYF. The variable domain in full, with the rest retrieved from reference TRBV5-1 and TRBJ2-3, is KAGVTQTPRYLIKTRGQQVTLSCSPISGHRSVSWYQQTPGQGLQFLFEYFSETQRNKGNFPGRFSGRQFSNSRSEMNVSTLELGDSALYLCASTTRGFTGTDTQYFGPGTRLTVL.

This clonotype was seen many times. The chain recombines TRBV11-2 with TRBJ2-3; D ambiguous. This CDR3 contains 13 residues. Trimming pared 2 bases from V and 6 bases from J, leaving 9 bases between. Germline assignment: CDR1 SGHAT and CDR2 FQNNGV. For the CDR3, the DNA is TGTGCCAGCAGCTTAATAACGGCGGATACGCAGTATTTT. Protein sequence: CASSLITADTQYF.